This T cell receptor beta chain was sequenced in a study of cytomegalovirus exposure and HLA in healthy donors. Notes on the study in general: Analysis performed later found roughly 17,000 TCR beta sequences associated with HLA alleles at 0.05 false discovery rate.

This clone has more than one count but fewer than ten. Its antigen is not identified. Amplification used 60 Vbeta primers and 13 Jbeta primers. Produced via immunoSEQ multiplex PCR; TCRdb's table is partial and in-frame only. The sample includes roughly 100,000 clones, approximately 14% of them seen just once. This sequence originates from a female donor in good health and CMV-seronegative. Sequenced input: PBMCs.

Here the CDR3 reads CASSLRLAAYQETQYF. For the CDR3, the DNA is TGTGCCAGCAGCCTCAGACTAGCGGCGTACCAAGAGACCCAGTACTTC. This sequence joins TRBV7-2 and TRBJ2-5, with 9 positions matching TRBD2. With 5 bases clipped from V and 0 bases from J, the junction kept 7 bases outside the gene matches. CDR1 and CDR2 (germline): SGHTA, FQGNSA. The CDR3 is 16 amino acids.